Sequencing of this T cell receptor beta chain was carried out in a study of regulatory T cells in long-lasting Graves disease. V gave up 2 bases and J gave up 5 bases, with 7 bases separating them. CDR1 GTSNPN and CDR2 SVGIG come from the germline V gene (reference sequence). This CDR3 contains 11 residues. In regard to this clonotype: With a much larger clone just one base away, this may be a read error.

Specified time point: newly diagnosed GD, antithyroid drugs for less than 3 months. PBMCs provided the RNA from which the TCR library was made. One endocrinology department in Xi'an, China, was where patients came from. HTBI primers from iRepertoire and Arm-PCR of CDR3 regions yielded the TCR beta libraries. One entry per CDR3 protein results from TCRdb running MiXCR on the multiplex PCR reads. The sample has about 370,000 distinct CDR3 sequences; about 16% are singletons. The sample in question was peripheral blood mononuclear cells (PBMCs), obtained at new diagnosis, from a patient treated with antithyroid drugs. The chain employs TRBV30 and TRBJ2-7; the D is unclear. The TCR sequence derives from a female donor with Graves disease. CDR3 amino acids: CAWSPLDEQYF. DNA for the CDR3: TGTGCCTGGAGTCCCCTCGACGAGCAGTACTTC.